Listed below are T cell receptor beta chains from one sample, sequenced in a study of cytomegalovirus exposure and HLA in healthy donors. Sequencing used immunoSEQ multiplex PCR; TCRdb keeps in-frame clones, though not all of them. The sample spans over 110,000 clones; the ten largest clones claim around 0.96%. The sample was PBMCs. The source is a male donor in good health and CMV-seronegative. Each CDR3 is given with its conserved first and last residue. The D gene is left open where the match is weak.

V,D,J,CDR3,DNA
TRBV10-3,-,TRBJ2-7,CAISDTDREPYEQYF,TGTGCCATCAGTGACACCGACCGGGAACCCTACGAGCAGTACTTC
TRBV27,-,TRBJ2-7,CASSLYGQSYSSYEQYF,TGTGCCAGCAGTTTGTACGGACAGTCCTACAGCTCCTACGAGCAGTACTTC
TRBV19,-,TRBJ1-4,CASRWVYSTIATNEKLFF,TGTGCCAGTAGATGGGTCTACAGCACAATCGCAACTAATGAAAAACTGTTTTTT
TRBV27,-,TRBJ1-1,CASSPINRATEAFF,TGTGCCAGCAGTCCGATAAACAGGGCCACTGAAGCTTTCTTT
TRBV18,-,TRBJ1-3,CASSPQSSGNTIYF,TGTGCCAGCTCACCGCAGTCCTCTGGAAACACCATATATTTT
TRBV4-1,-,TRBJ2-1,CASSTQGNEQFF,TGCGCCAGCAGCACACAGGGCAATGAGCAGTTCTTC
TRBV7-9,-,TRBJ2-1,CASSIQGVRDEQFF,TGTGCCAGCAGCATCCAAGGCGTCCGGGATGAGCAGTTCTTC
TRBV27,-,TRBJ1-1,CASSFTGNTEAFF,TGTGCCAGCAGTTTTACAGGGAACACTGAAGCTTTCTTT
TRBV5-6,-,TRBJ1-1,CASSFGAGFKIEAFF,TGTGCCAGCAGCTTTGGTGCAGGGTTTAAGATTGAAGCTTTCTTT
TRBV15,TRBD1,TRBJ2-7,CATSRAGTGVNEQYF,TGTGCCACCAGCAGAGCGGGGACAGGGGTTAACGAGCAGTACTTC
TRBV19,-,TRBJ2-7,CASSGAFSYEQYF,TGTGCCAGTAGTGGGGCCTTCTCCTACGAGCAGTACTTC
TRBV18,-,TRBJ1-1,CASSPAGDTEAFF,TGTGCCAGCTCACCAGCAGGGGACACTGAAGCTTTCTTT
TRBV7-8,TRBD2,TRBJ2-2,CASSFRTSGTLYGELFF,TGTGCCAGCAGCTTCAGGACTAGCGGGACACTGTACGGGGAGCTGTTTTTT
TRBV4-3,TRBD1,TRBJ2-7,CASSQDFGQGRYEQYF,TGCGCCAGCAGCCAAGATTTTGGACAGGGCAGATACGAGCAGTACTTC
TRBV27,-,TRBJ1-1,CASSSYTEAFF,TGTGCCAGCAGTTCCTACACTGAAGCTTTCTTT
TRBV6-1,TRBD2,TRBJ2-2,CASSEEGPEILAGGGTGELFF,TGTGCCAGCAGTGAAGAAGGACCCGAAATACTAGCGGGAGGGGGTACCGGGGAGCTGTTTTTT
TRBV28,-,TRBJ2-7,CASSYEGGGHEQYF,TGTGCCAGCAGTTACGAAGGGGGGGGCCACGAGCAGTACTTC
TRBV9,-,TRBJ2-2,CASSVEGGPNTGELFF,TGTGCCAGCAGCGTAGAGGGCGGGCCGAACACCGGGGAGCTGTTTTTT
TRBV5-1,-,TRBJ2-6,CASKPFQGSSGANVLTF,TGCGCCAGCAAACCATTTCAGGGTTCTTCTGGGGCCAACGTCCTGACTTTC
TRBV7-9,TRBD1,TRBJ1-2,CASSLSGGTGSSGYTF,TGTGCCAGCAGCCTCTCGGGCGGGACAGGGTCGTCGGGCTACACCTTC
TRBV7-9,-,TRBJ1-1,CASSDGTGDAFF,TGTGCCAGCAGCGACGGGACTGGCGACGCTTTCTTT
TRBV20-1,-,TRBJ2-5,CSAKLPETQYF,TGCAGTGCCAAGCTCCCAGAGACCCAGTACTTC
TRBV29-1,TRBD1,TRBJ1-2,CSVGQGADRLYGYTF,TGCAGCGTTGGACAGGGGGCGGATCGCCTCTATGGCTACACCTTC
TRBV28,-,TRBJ2-3,CASSLDSFSTDTQYF,TGTGCCAGCAGCCTCGACAGTTTTAGCACAGATACGCAGTATTTT
TRBV5-1,TRBD1,TRBJ2-1,CASSLGQGFYNEQFF,TGCGCCAGCAGCTTGGGACAGGGTTTTTACAATGAGCAGTTCTTC
TRBV29-1,-,TRBJ2-6,CSVETWTDSGANVLTF,TGCAGCGTTGAGACCTGGACAGACTCTGGGGCCAACGTCCTGACTTTC
TRBV6-5,-,TRBJ2-7,CASSYSVPTYEQYF,TGTGCCAGCAGTTACTCTGTACCTACCTACGAGCAGTACTTC
TRBV4-3,TRBD1,TRBJ1-4,CASSRDRETTNEKLFF,TGCGCCAGCAGCCGGGACAGGGAGACAACTAATGAAAAACTGTTTTTT
TRBV19,TRBD2,TRBJ2-3,CASSIVLAGGADTQYF,TGTGCCAGTAGTATAGTGCTAGCGGGGGGTGCGGATACGCAGTATTTT
TRBV5-6,TRBD1,TRBJ1-2,CASSLYADLQGTTF,TGTGCCAGCAGCTTGTACGCGGACCTACAGGGGACGACCTTC
TRBV10-3,TRBD1,TRBJ1-1,CAISEGRGTAVNTEAFF,TGTGCCATCAGTGAGGGGAGAGGGACAGCAGTAAACACTGAAGCTTTCTTT
TRBV7-3,TRBD2,TRBJ2-5,CASSPSGGAGETQYF,TGTGCCAGCAGCCCTAGCGGGGGGGCTGGAGAGACCCAGTACTTC
TRBV30,TRBD2,TRBJ2-1,CAWSGGLAESYNEQFF,TGTGCCTGGAGTGGGGGACTAGCGGAATCCTACAATGAGCAGTTCTTC
TRBV29-1,-,TRBJ1-2,CSASPGGSNYGYTF,TGCAGCGCTTCTCCAGGAGGGAGTAACTATGGCTACACCTTC
TRBV7-2,-,TRBJ2-1,CASSPQRPDNEQFF,TGTGCCAGCAGCCCCCAGCGACCGGACAATGAGCAGTTCTTC
TRBV30,-,TRBJ2-1,CAWSPSLFASSYNEQFF,TGTGCCTGGAGTCCCTCCCTTTTCGCCAGCTCCTACAATGAGCAGTTCTTC
TRBV19,-,TRBJ1-3,CASSRGETTIYF,TGTGCCAGTAGTAGGGGCGAGACCACCATATATTTT
TRBV5-4,-,TRBJ2-1,CASSSSGGFDEQFF,TGTGCCAGCAGCTCCTCGGGGGGCTTCGATGAGCAGTTCTTC
TRBV6-5,TRBD1,TRBJ1-1,CASSRQGANTEAFF,TGTGCCAGCAGCCGTCAGGGGGCGAACACTGAAGCTTTCTTT
TRBV7-3,TRBD1,TRBJ2-7,CASSTGQGYEQYF,TGTGCCAGCAGCACTGGACAGGGCTACGAGCAGTACTTC
TRBV18,TRBD1,TRBJ1-1,CASSPDRQNTEAFF,TGTGCCAGCTCACCGGACAGGCAGAACACTGAAGCTTTCTTT
TRBV10-3,-,TRBJ2-7,CAINPGGYEQYF,TGTGCCATCAATCCCGGGGGCTACGAGCAGTACTTC
TRBV29-1,-,TRBJ1-2,CSVEIMAGPLTF,TGCAGCGTTGAAATTATGGCGGGGCCCCTTACCTTC
TRBV11-1,-,TRBJ2-7,CASSPEQGGTYEQYF,TGTGCCAGCAGCCCGGAACAGGGAGGGACCTACGAGCAGTACTTC
TRBV6-6,TRBD1,TRBJ1-5,CASSYPRTGRDQPQHF,TGTGCCAGCAGTTACCCAAGGACAGGGCGTGATCAGCCCCAGCATTTT
TRBV27,-,TRBJ2-7,CASKDLSGSEQYF,TGTGCCAGCAAAGATTTATCGGGATCCGAGCAGTACTTC
TRBV9,TRBD2,TRBJ2-7,CASSVGTSGREEQYF,TGTGCCAGCAGCGTAGGGACTAGCGGGCGCGAGGAGCAGTACTTC
TRBV6-5,-,TRBJ1-1,CASKDRLRSEAFF,TGTGCCAGCAAAGACCGACTCAGAAGTGAAGCTTTCTTT
TRBV6-1,TRBD1,TRBJ1-5,CASSADRGNQPQHF,TGTGCCAGCAGTGCGGACAGGGGAAATCAGCCCCAGCATTTT
TRBV6-1,-,TRBJ1-5,CASSEGTGQPQHF,TGTGCCAGCAGTGAAGGTACGGGTCAGCCCCAGCATTTT
TRBV9,-,TRBJ1-1,CASSVKWADTEAFF,TGTGCCAGCAGCGTAAAATGGGCAGACACTGAAGCTTTCTTT
TRBV6-5,-,TRBJ1-1,CASSYNGEMNTEAFF,TGTGCCAGCAGTTACAACGGGGAAATGAACACTGAAGCTTTCTTT
TRBV18,-,TRBJ1-4,CASATTGPENGLFF,TGTGCCAGCGCTACGACAGGACCCGAGAATGGACTGTTTTTT
TRBV27,TRBD2,TRBJ2-3,CASSSLAGTADTQYF,TGTGCCAGCAGTTCCCTAGCGGGTACCGCAGATACGCAGTATTTT
TRBV7-2,TRBD1,TRBJ1-2,CASSSTTGQVYGYTF,TGTGCCAGCAGCTCTACTACCGGACAGGTATATGGCTACACCTTC
TRBV7-6,TRBD2,TRBJ2-7,CASSLKRGGNYEQYF,TGTGCCAGCAGCCTGAAGCGGGGAGGAAACTACGAGCAGTACTTC
TRBV4-3,TRBD1,TRBJ1-5,CASSQGQGDQPQHF,TGCGCCAGCAGCCAAGGACAGGGCGATCAGCCCCAGCATTTT
TRBV19,-,TRBJ1-1,CASSTRGRLNTEAFF,TGCGCCAGTAGTACCCGGGGGAGACTAAACACTGAAGCTTTCTTT
TRBV7-2,-,TRBJ1-1,CASSLSTGNRAFF,TGTGCCAGCAGCTTATCCACAGGGAATAGAGCTTTCTTT